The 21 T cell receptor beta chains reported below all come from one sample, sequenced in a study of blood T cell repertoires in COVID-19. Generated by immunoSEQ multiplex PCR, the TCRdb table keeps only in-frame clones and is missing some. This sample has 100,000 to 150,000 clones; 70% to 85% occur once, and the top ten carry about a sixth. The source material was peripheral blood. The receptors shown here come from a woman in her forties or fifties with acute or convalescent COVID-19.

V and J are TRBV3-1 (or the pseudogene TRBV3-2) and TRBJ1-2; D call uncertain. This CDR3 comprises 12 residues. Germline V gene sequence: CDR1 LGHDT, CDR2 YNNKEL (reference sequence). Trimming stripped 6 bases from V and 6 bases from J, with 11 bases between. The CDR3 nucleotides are TGTGCCAGCAGTCTCGACTGGAATGGCTACACCTTC. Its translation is CASSLDWNGYTF.

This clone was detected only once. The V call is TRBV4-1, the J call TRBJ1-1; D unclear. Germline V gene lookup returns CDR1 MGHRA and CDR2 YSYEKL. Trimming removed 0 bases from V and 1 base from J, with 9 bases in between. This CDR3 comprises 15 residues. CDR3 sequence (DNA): TGCGCCAGCAGCCAAGATCCAGGAACGAACACTGAAGCTTTCTTT. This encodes CASSQDPGTNTEAFF.

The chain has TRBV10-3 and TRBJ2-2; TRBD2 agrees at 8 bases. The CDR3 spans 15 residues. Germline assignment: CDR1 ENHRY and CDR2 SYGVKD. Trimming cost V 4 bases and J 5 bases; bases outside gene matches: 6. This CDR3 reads CAISAWVAGTGELFF. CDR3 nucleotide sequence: TGTGCCATCAGTGCGTGGGTAGCGGGGACCGGGGAGCTGTTTTTT.

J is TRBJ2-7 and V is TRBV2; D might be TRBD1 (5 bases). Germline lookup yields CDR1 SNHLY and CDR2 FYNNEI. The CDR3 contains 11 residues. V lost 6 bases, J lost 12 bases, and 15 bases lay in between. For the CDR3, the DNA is TGTGCCAGCAGGACAGTGTTGAGCGTGTACTTC. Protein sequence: CASRTVLSVYF.

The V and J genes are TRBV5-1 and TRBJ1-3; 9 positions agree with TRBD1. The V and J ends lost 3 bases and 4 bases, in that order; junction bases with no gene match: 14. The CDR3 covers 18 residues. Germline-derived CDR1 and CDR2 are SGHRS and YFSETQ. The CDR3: CASSYGTGPILEGNTIYF. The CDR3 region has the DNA TGCGCCAGCAGCTATGGGACAGGGCCAATTCTGGAAGGAAACACCATATATTTT.

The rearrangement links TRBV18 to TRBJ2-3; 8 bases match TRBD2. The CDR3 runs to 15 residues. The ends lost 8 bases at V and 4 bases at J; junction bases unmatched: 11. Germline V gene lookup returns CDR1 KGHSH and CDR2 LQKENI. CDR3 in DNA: TGTGCCAGCCAGAGGAGCGGGGGAGAGGCAGATACGCAGTATTTT. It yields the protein CASQRSGGEADTQYF.

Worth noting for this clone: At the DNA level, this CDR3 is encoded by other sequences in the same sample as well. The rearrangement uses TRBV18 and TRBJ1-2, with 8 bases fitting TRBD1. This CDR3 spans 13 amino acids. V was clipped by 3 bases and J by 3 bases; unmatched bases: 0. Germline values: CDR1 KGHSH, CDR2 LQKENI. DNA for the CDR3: TGTGCCAGCTCACCGGGACAGGACTATGGCTACACCTTC. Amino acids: CASSPGQDYGYTF.

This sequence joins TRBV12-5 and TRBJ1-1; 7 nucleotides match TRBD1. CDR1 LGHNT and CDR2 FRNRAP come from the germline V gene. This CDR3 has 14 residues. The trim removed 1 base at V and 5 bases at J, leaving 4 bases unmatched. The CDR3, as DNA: TGTGCTAGTGGTTTGGGACAGGGTTGGACTGAAGCTTTCTTT. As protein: CASGLGQGWTEAFF.

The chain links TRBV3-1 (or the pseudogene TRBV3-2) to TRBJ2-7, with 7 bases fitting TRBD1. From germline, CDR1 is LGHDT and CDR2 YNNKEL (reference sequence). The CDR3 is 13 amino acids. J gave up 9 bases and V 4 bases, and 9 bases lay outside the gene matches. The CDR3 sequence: CASSPDRDRWQYF. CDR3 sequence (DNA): TGTGCCAGCAGCCCAGACCGGGACAGATGGCAGTACTTC.

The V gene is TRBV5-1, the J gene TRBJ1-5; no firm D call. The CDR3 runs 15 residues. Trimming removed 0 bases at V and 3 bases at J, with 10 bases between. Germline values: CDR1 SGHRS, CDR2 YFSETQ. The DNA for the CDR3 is TGCGCCAGCAGCTTGGGAGGGTCGGACAATCAGCCCCAGCATTTT. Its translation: CASSLGGSDNQPQHF.

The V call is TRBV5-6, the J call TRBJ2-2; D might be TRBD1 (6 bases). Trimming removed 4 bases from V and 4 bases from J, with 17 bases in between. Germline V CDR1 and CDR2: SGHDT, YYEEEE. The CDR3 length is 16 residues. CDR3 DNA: TGTGCCAGCAGCGTAGATTACAGGGTGCGCACCGGGGAGCTGTTTTTT. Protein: CASSVDYRVRTGELFF. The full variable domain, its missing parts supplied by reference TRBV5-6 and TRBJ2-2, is DAGVTQSPTHLIKTRGQQVTLRCSPKSGHDTVSWYQQALGQGPQFIFQYYEEEERQRGNFPDRFSGHQFPNYSSELNVNALLLGDSALYLCASSVDYRVRTGELFFGEGSRLTVL.

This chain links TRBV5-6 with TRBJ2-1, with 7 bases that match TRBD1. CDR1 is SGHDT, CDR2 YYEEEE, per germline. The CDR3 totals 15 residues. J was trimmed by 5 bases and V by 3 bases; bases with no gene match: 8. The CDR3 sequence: CASSSRQGRNNEQFF. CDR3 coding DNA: TGTGCCAGCAGCTCCAGACAGGGACGGAACAATGAGCAGTTCTTC.

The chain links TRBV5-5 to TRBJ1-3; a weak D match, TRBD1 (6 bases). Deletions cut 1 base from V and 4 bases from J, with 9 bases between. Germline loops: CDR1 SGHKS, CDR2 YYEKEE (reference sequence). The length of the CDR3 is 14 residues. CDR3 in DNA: TGTGCCAGCAGCTTGCAAACAGGGGGAAACACCATATATTTT. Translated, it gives CASSLQTGGNTIYF. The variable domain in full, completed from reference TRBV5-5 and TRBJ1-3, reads DAGVTQSPTHLIKTRGQQVTLRCSPISGHKSVSWYQQVLGQGPQFIFQYYEKEERGRGNFPDRFSARQFPNYSSELNVNALLLGDSALYLCASSLQTGGNTIYFGEGSWLTVV.

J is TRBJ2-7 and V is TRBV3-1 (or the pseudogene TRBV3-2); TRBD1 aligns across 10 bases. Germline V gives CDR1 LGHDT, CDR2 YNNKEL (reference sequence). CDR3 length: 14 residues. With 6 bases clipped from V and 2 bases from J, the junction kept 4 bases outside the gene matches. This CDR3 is CASRLGQGPYEQYF. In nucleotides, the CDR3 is TGTGCCAGCAGGCTGGGACAGGGGCCCTACGAGCAGTACTTC.

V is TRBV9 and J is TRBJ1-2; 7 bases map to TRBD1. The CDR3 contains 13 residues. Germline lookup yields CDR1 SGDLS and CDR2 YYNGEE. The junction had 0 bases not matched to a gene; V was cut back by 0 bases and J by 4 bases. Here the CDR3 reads CASSVAGGYGYTF. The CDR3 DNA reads TGTGCCAGCAGCGTAGCAGGGGGCTATGGCTACACCTTC. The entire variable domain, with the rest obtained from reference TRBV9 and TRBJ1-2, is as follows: DSGVTQTPKHLITATGQRVTLRCSPRSGDLSVYWYQQSLDQGLQFLIQYYNGEERAKGNILERFSAQQFPDLHSELNLSSLELGDSALYFCASSVAGGYGYTFGSGTRLTVV.

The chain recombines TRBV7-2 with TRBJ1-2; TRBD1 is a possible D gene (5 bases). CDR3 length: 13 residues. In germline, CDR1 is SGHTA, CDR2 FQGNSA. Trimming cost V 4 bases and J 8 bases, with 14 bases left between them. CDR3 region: CASSSDGARGYTF. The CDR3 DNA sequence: TGTGCCAGCAGCTCCGATGGGGCGCGGGGCTACACCTTC. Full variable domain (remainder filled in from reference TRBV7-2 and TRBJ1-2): GAGVSQSPSNKVTEKGKDVELRCDPISGHTALYWYRQSLGQGLEFLIYFQGNSAPDKSGLPSDRFSAERTGGSVSTLTIQRTQQEDSAVYLCASSSDGARGYTFGSGTRLTVV.

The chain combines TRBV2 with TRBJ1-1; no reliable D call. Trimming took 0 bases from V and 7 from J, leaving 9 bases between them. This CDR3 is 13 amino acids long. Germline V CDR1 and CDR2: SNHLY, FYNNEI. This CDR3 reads CASSEAQRFEAFF. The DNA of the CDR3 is TGTGCCAGCAGTGAAGCGCAACGGTTTGAAGCTTTCTTT.

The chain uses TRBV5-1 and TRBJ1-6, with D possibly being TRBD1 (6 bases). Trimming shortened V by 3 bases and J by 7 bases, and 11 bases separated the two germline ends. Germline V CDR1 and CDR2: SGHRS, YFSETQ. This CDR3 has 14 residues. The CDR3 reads CASSSGTQNSPLHF. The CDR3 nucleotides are TGCGCCAGCAGCTCCGGGACACAGAATTCACCCCTCCACTTT.

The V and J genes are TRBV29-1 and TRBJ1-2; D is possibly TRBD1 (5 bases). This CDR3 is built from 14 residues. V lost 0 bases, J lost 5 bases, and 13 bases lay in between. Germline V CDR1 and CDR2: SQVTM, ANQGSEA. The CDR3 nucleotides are TGCAGCGTTGAAGAGGAGGGGAAAAGTTATGGCTACACCTTC. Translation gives CSVEEEGKSYGYTF.

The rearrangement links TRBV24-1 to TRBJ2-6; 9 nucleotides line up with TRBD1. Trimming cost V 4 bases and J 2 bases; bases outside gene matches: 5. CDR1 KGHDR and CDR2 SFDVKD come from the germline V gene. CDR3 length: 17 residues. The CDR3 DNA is TGTGCCACCAGTGACCCACAGGGGGCGACTGGGGCCAACGTCCTGACTTTC. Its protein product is CATSDPQGATGANVLTF.

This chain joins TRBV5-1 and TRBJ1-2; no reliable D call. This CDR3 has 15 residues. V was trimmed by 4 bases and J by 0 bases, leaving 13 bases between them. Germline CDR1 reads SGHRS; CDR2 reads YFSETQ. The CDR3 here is CASSPGSGANYGYTF. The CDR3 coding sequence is TGCGCCAGCAGCCCCGGCAGCGGAGCTAACTATGGCTACACCTTC.